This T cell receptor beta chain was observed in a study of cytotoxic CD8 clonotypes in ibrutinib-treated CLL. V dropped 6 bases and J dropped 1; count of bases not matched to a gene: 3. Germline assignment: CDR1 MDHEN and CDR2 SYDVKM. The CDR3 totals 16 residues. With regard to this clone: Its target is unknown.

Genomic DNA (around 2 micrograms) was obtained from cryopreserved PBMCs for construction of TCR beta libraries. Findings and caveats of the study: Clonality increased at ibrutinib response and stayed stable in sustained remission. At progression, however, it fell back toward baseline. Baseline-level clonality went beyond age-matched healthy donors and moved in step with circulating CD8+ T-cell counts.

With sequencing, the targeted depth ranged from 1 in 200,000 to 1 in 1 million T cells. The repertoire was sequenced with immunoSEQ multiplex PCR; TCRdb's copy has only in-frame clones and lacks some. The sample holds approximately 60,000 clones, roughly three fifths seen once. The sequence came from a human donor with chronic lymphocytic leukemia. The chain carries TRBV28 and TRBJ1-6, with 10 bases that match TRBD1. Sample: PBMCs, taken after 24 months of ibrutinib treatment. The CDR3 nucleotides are TGTGCCAGCAGACGACAGGGGGCTTCCTATAATTCACCCCTCCACTTT. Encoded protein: CASRRQGASYNSPLHF.